These 29 T cell receptor beta chains came from one sample sequenced in a study of T cells in Graves' hyperthyroidism and ophthalmopathy (dated by TCRdb to the late 2010s). Preparation of the library involved multiplex PCR. Instrument on record: Illumina HiSeq 2000. TCR beta CDR3 regions were amplified from RNA transcripts. A first-round RT-PCR of the TCR CDR3 used the HTBI primer set with the Qiagen OneStep RT-PCR kit. The public sequencing data were trimmed at Q25 with fastp and processed into clonotypes with MiXCR by TCRdb, which kept only in-frame beta chains. Duplicate CDR3 protein sequences are folded into a single record with the most common DNA and genes. Present in this sample are approximately 590,000 distinct CDR3 sequences, 46% of which were seen just once. The ten largest clones represent approximately 8.2% of the sample. The sequenced sample was peripheral blood or thyroid tissue (not recorded which). Receptors were obtained from a woman under 30 with Graves' hyperthyroidism. Donor details come from another sample of the same person, matched by shared clones.

This clonotype was observed many times. V usage is TRBV7-3 and J usage is TRBJ1-2; D uncertain. V was trimmed by 5 bases and J by 5 bases, leaving 12 bases between them. The CDR3 is 13 residues long. Germline loops: CDR1 SGHTA, CDR2 FQGTGA. For the CDR3, the DNA is TGTGCCAGCAGCCCTCCCGACGGATATGGCTACACCTTC. Encoded protein: CASSPPDGYGYTF.

This clonotype was observed at least ten times. This chain uses TRBV2 with TRBJ2-7, with 10 bases lining up with TRBD2. The J segment lost 4 bases and the V segment lost 6 bases, leaving 6 bases of the junction unmatched. This CDR3 has 14 residues. Germline CDR1 SNHLY, CDR2 FYNNEI. The CDR3 sequence: CASRATSGEYEQYF. The CDR3 bases are TGTGCCAGCAGAGCTACTAGCGGGGAGTACGAGCAGTACTTC.

This clonotype was observed many times. J is TRBJ1-2 and V is TRBV5-1; 7 positions agree with TRBD1. The CDR3 covers 12 residues. Looked up from germline, CDR1 is SGHRS and CDR2 is YFSETQ. Losses at the gene ends were 5 bases for V and 8 bases for J; bases not matched to a gene: 6. CDR3 nucleotide sequence: TGCGCCAGCAGTTACGACAGGGCCGGCTACACCTTC. Its translation: CASSYDRAGYTF.

Ten or more counts support this clonotype. The rearrangement joins TRBV5-6 to TRBJ1-2; D is possibly TRBD1 (5 bases). Trimming took 4 bases from V and 3 from J, leaving 16 bases between them. The CDR3 has 15 amino acids. Germline V gene sequence: CDR1 SGHDT, CDR2 YYEEEE. CDR3 sequence: CASSPGVAGDYGYTF. CDR3 DNA sequence: TGTGCCAGCAGCCCAGGAGTGGCGGGGGACTATGGCTACACCTTC.

V usage is TRBV29-1 and J usage is TRBJ1-4, with TRBD1 identical over 8 bases. CDR1 and CDR2 (germline): SQVTM, ANQGSEA. The CDR3 is 13 residues long. V shed 6 bases and J 4 bases; nucleotides not matched to a gene: 4. Here the CDR3 reads CSVRGLGNEKLFF. As DNA, the CDR3 is TGCAGCGTCAGGGGGCTCGGTAATGAAAAACTGTTTTTT.

Notes on this clonotype: With a much larger clone just one base away, this may be a read error. The genes are TRBV11-2 and TRBJ2-7; D is undetermined. Germline loops: CDR1 SGHAT, CDR2 FQNNGV. Trimming shortened V by 8 bases and J by 0 bases, and 11 bases separated the two germline ends. The length of the CDR3 is 13 residues. The CDR3 sequence: CASLSAVSYEQYF. CDR3 coding DNA: TGTGCCAGCCTCTCCGCGGTCTCCTACGAGCAGTACTTC.

This clonotype turned up a few times. The genes are TRBV12-3 or TRBV12-4 and TRBJ2-7; 9 bases line up with TRBD1. Trimming at V came to 5 bases and at J to 2 bases, leaving 10 bases not matched to a gene. The CDR3 runs to 16 residues. This CDR3 is CASSAGQGIVAYEQYF. CDR3 nucleotides: TGTGCCAGCAGTGCGGGACAGGGAATCGTGGCCTACGAGCAGTACTTC.

This clonotype was counted a few times. The J gene is TRBJ2-2, the V gene TRBV29-1; 8 positions match TRBD1. CDR1 SQVTM and CDR2 ANQGSEA come from the germline V gene. J was trimmed by 2 bases and V by 3 bases; bases with no gene match: 2. The CDR3 loop spans 14 amino acids. This chain's CDR3 is CSVEGQANTGELFF. In DNA form, the CDR3 reads TGCAGCGTTGAGGGACAGGCTAACACCGGGGAGCTGTTTTTT.

The chain recombines TRBV7-9 with TRBJ1-2, with 8 positions matching TRBD1. Germline-derived CDR1 and CDR2 are SEHNR and FQNEAQ (reference sequence). V lost 4 bases to trimming and J lost 14 bases; unmatched junction nucleotides: 6. This CDR3 comprises 11 residues. The CDR3 is CASSSDRDETF. In DNA form, the CDR3 reads TGTGCCAGCAGCTCGGACAGGGATGAGACCTTC.

Details on this clonotype: The junction departs from germline at one end; a sequencing error may be responsible. This sequence joins TRBV10-3 and TRBJ1-5; D is ambiguous. The CDR3 contains 14 residues. Germline V gene lookup returns CDR1 ENHRY and CDR2 SYGVKD. CDR3 DNA: TGTGCCATCAGTGAGGTAGATAGCAATCAGCCCCGGCATTTT. It encodes CAISEVDSNQPRHF.

The V gene is TRBV15, the J gene TRBJ1-2; D is possibly TRBD1 (5 bases). CDR3 length: 12 amino acids. V dropped 6 bases and J dropped 7 bases, with 12 bases sitting between them. Germline CDR1 is LNHNV and CDR2 is YYDKDF (reference sequence). The CDR3 nucleotides are TGTGCCACCAGAGAAGGCGGGGCTGGCTACACCTTC. Amino acid sequence: CATREGGAGYTF.

This clonotype has at least ten counts. The CDR3 DNA is TGTGCCACCAGTGATTCAGGGACAGGGGTGAAGCCCCAGCATTTT. Encoded protein: CATSDSGTGVKPQHF. The genes are TRBV24-1 and TRBJ1-5, with 10 bases lining up with TRBD1. CDR1 is KGHDR and CDR2 is SFDVKD in the germline V gene. Germline trimming cut 2 bases from V and 8 bases from J; bases unmatched to any gene: 5. CDR3 length: 15 residues.

This clonotype was detected a few times. The chain has TRBV7-9 and TRBJ1-2, with 7 bases lining up with TRBD1. The CDR3 is 14 amino acids. CDR1 and CDR2 (germline): SEHNR, FQNEAQ (reference sequence). V shed 3 bases and J 4 bases; nucleotides not matched to a gene: 5. The CDR3 DNA reads as TGTGCCAGCAGCTTCGGGACAGACCGCTATGGCTACACCTTC. This sequence encodes CASSFGTDRYGYTF.

The CDR3 here is CASSSGHNNSPLHF. CDR3 coding DNA: TGCGCCAGCAGCTCCGGACACAACAATTCACCCCTCCACTTT. The chain uses TRBV5-1 and TRBJ1-6, with D possibly being TRBD1 (5 bases). V lost 3 bases and J 7 bases, leaving 11 bases between the germline ends. The CDR3 totals 14 residues. Germline V gene lookup returns CDR1 SGHRS and CDR2 YFSETQ.

The CDR3 nucleotides read TGTGCCAGCAGCTTAGGTGGGTCAATGCACGAGCAGTACTTC. Translated: CASSLGGSMHEQYF. The V gene is TRBV7-3, the J gene TRBJ2-7; no firm D call. V was trimmed by 2 bases and J by 5 bases, leaving 13 bases between them. From germline, CDR1 is SGHTA and CDR2 FQGTGA. CDR3 length: 14 residues. The variable domain in full, completed from reference TRBV7-3 and TRBJ2-7, reads GAGVSQTPSNKVTEKGKYVELRCDPISGHTALYWYRQSLGQGPEFLIYFQGTGAADDSGLPNDRFFAVRPEGSVSTLKIQRTERGDSAVYLCASSLGGSMHEQYFGPGTRLTVT.

This clonotype has just a few counts. One end of the junction does not line up with germline, which may come from a read error. The V and J genes are TRBV7-9 and TRBJ2-7; D is undetermined. This CDR3 region has 14 residues. CDR1 and CDR2 from the germline V gene are SEHNR and FQNEAQ (reference sequence). DNA for the CDR3: TGCGCCAGCAGCCAAGAGTGGTCCGTCCGCGAGCAGTACTTC. Protein sequence: CASSQEWSVREQYF.

This clonotype was seen ten or more times. This chain joins TRBV24-1 and TRBJ1-2, with D perhaps matching TRBD1 (6 bases). The germline CDR1 and CDR2 sequences are KGHDR and SFDVKD. Trimming cost V 3 bases and J 2 bases, with 6 bases left between them. The CDR3 contains 13 residues. This chain's CDR3 is CATSDGQNYGYTF. As DNA, the CDR3 is TGTGCCACCAGTGATGGACAGAACTATGGCTACACCTTC.

The V and J genes are TRBV29-1 and TRBJ2-7; 9 bases agree with TRBD1. V lost 6 bases and J lost 6; bases outside the gene matches: 12. Per the germline V gene, CDR1 is SQVTM and CDR2 is ANQGSEA. This CDR3 spans 14 amino acids. This chain's CDR3 is CSVRQGGALGEQYF. As DNA, the CDR3 is TGCAGCGTCCGACAGGGGGGGGCCCTGGGCGAGCAGTACTTC.

This chain uses TRBV14 with TRBJ1-4; D is unclear. With 2 bases removed from V and 8 bases from J, the gap between germline ends came to 6 bases. The CDR3 extends over 12 amino acids. Looked up from germline, CDR1 is SGHDN and CDR2 is FVKESK. CDR3 region: CASSQLEEKLFF. The CDR3 nucleotides read TGTGCCAGCAGCCAATTAGAAGAAAAACTGTTTTTT.

This clonotype was detected only a few times. V gene TRBV20-1 combines with J gene TRBJ1-5; D gene ambiguous. The V gene's germline CDR1 is DFQATT and CDR2 SNEGSKA (reference sequence). With 3 bases removed from V and 2 bases from J, the gap between germline ends came to 14 bases. The CDR3 sequence is 15 residues long. The CDR3 region is CSARDASTGNQPQHF. The CDR3 DNA sequence: TGCAGTGCTAGGGATGCGAGTACAGGCAATCAGCCCCAGCATTTT.

This clonotype was observed many times. The J gene is TRBJ2-5, the V gene TRBV24-1; D is perhaps TRBD2 (5 bases). V lost 5 bases and J lost 2, with 8 bases in between. Per the germline V gene, CDR1 is KGHDR and CDR2 is SFDVKD. The length of the CDR3 is 13 residues. The CDR3 nucleotides are TGTGCCACCAGTGGAGGAGGACAAGAGACCCAGTACTTC. Translated: CATSGGGQETQYF.

In this sample, this clonotype turned up a few times. The CDR3 coding sequence is TGTGCCAGCAGCTTAGTTGGACTAGCCGCGTCAGAGACCCAGTACTTC. Translation gives CASSLVGLAASETQYF. This chain links TRBV7-2 with TRBJ2-5; TRBD2 aligns across 8 bases. Germline V gene data show CDR1 as SGHTA and CDR2 as FQGNSA. This CDR3 region has 16 residues. After removal of 1 base from V and 4 bases from J, the junction contained 8 bases not matched to a gene.

This clonotype showed up just a few times. The CDR3 region has the DNA TGTGCCAGCAGCTCGAGCGGGAGTGAGACCGGGGAGCTGTTTTTT. It is translated as CASSSSGSETGELFF. The gene calls are TRBV9 and TRBJ2-2; 8 positions agree with TRBD2. The CDR3 runs to 15 residues. CDR1 is SGDLS, CDR2 YYNGEE, per germline. V lost 4 bases, J lost 5 bases, and 7 bases stayed unmatched.

This clonotype was counted a few times. This rearrangement joins TRBV2 to TRBJ2-7; TRBD2 matches 13 bases. Germline-derived CDR1 and CDR2 are SNHLY and FYNNEI. The CDR3 spans 16 residues. Germline trimming cut 3 bases from V and 4 bases from J; bases unmatched to any gene: 6. CDR3 protein: CASSERRTSGSYEQYF. The CDR3 DNA follows: TGTGCCAGCAGTGAGCGAAGGACTAGCGGGAGTTACGAGCAGTACTTC. The full variable domain, rest sourced from reference TRBV2 and TRBJ2-7, is EPEVTQTPSHQVTQMGQEVILRCVPISNHLYFYWYRQILGQKVEFLVSFYNNEISEKSEIFDDQFSVERPDGSNFTLKIRSTKLEDSAMYFCASSERRTSGSYEQYFGPGTRLTVT.

CDR3 loop: CASSGGGTIYF. CDR3 coding DNA: TGTGCCAGCAGTGGGGGAGGCACCATATATTTT. The genes are TRBV2 and TRBJ1-3; D uncertain. The CDR3 runs 11 residues. Germline CDR1 is SNHLY and CDR2 is FYNNEI. V was clipped by 4 bases and J by 9 bases, with 7 bases between them.

Points on this clonotype: A clone one base away is much larger, so this may be a read error. The V gene is TRBV29-1, the J gene TRBJ2-2; no definite D call. This CDR3 contains 12 residues. Looked up from germline, CDR1 is SQVTM and CDR2 is ANQGSEA. V was cut by 4 bases and J by 6 bases, with 9 bases left in between. The CDR3 here is CSVAALPGELFF. DNA of the CDR3: TGCAGCGTTGCCGCCCTCCCCGGGGAGCTGTTTTTT.

This clonotype was recorded many times. V gene TRBV2 combines with J gene TRBJ2-7, with D possibly being TRBD1 (5 bases). This CDR3 contains 15 residues. Germline V lookup: CDR1 SNHLY, CDR2 FYNNEI. V gave up 0 bases and J gave up 2 bases, with 11 bases separating them. The CDR3 spells CASSEARTLTYEQYF. CDR3 nucleotides: TGTGCCAGCAGTGAAGCCCGGACACTCACCTACGAGCAGTACTTC. The variable domain in full, completed from reference TRBV2 and TRBJ2-7, reads EPEVTQTPSHQVTQMGQEVILRCVPISNHLYFYWYRQILGQKVEFLVSFYNNEISEKSEIFDDQFSVERPDGSNFTLKIRSTKLEDSAMYFCASSEARTLTYEQYFGPGTRLTVT.

This clonotype has ten or more counts. The J gene is TRBJ1-5, the V gene TRBV7-9; D gene uncertain. This CDR3 is 16 amino acids long. Germline V lookup: CDR1 SEHNR, CDR2 FQNEAQ (reference sequence). V was pared by 4 bases and J by 0 bases, with 13 bases between. CDR3 residues: CASSSIRDGSNQPQHF. CDR3 nucleotides: TGTGCCAGCAGCTCCATCCGCGACGGTAGCAATCAGCCCCAGCATTTT. The entire variable domain, with the rest obtained from reference TRBV7-9 and TRBJ1-5, is as follows: DTGVSQNPRHKITKRGQNVTFRCDPISEHNRLYWYRQTLGQGPEFLTYFQNEAQLEKSRLLSDRFSAERPKGSFSTLEIQRTEQGDSAMYLCASSSIRDGSNQPQHFGDGTRLSIL.

The chain has TRBV7-9 and TRBJ1-4, with 8 positions matching TRBD1. Germline V gives CDR1 SEHNR, CDR2 FQNEAQ (reference sequence). V was clipped by 5 bases and J by 5 bases; unmatched bases: 7. This CDR3 has 15 residues. For the CDR3, the DNA is TGTGCCAGCAGCCCTTGGGACAGGCAAAATGAAAAACTGTTTTTT. It encodes CASSPWDRQNEKLFF.